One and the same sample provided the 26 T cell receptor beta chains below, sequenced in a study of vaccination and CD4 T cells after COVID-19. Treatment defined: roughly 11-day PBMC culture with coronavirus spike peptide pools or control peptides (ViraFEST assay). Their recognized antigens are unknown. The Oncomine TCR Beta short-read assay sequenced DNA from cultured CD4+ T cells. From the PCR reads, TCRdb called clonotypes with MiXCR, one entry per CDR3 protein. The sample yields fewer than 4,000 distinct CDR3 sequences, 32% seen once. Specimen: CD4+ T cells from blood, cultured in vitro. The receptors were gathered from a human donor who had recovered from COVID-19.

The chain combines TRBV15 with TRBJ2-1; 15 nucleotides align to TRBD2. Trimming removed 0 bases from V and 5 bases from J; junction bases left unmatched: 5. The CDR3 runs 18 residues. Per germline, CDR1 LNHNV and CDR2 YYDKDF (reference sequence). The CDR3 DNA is TGTGCCACCAGCAGAGATGGACTAGCGGGGGGGCTGAACAATGAGCAGTTCTTC. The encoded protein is CATSRDGLAGGLNNEQFF.

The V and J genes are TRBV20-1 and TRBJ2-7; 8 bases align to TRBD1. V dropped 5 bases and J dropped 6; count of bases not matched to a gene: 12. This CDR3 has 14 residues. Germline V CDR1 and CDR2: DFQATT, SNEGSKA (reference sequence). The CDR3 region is CSAFRGRRPSEQYF. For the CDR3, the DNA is TGCAGTGCTTTCAGGGGGCGGAGGCCATCCGAGCAGTACTTC.

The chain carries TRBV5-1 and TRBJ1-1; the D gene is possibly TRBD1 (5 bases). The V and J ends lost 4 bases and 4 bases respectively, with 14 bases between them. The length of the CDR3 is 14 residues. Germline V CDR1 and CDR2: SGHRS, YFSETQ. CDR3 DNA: TGCGCCAGCAGCCCCCCCGGGACTATCACTGAAGCTTTCTTT. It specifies CASSPPGTITEAFF.

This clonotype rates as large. The CDR3 is CASRAGTVQETQYF. CDR3 coding DNA: TGTGCCAGCAGGGCCGGGACAGTACAAGAGACCCAGTACTTC. This chain uses TRBV7-9 with TRBJ2-5; 7 bases fit TRBD1. Germline V gene lookup returns CDR1 SEHNR and CDR2 FQNEAQ (reference sequence). The J segment lost 2 bases and the V segment lost 6 bases, leaving 6 bases of the junction unmatched. The CDR3 contains 14 residues.

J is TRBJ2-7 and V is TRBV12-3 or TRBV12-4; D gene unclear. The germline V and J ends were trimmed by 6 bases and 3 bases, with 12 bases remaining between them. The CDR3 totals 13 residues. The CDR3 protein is CASSPRMFYEQYF. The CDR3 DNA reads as TGTGCCAGCAGCCCCCGGATGTTCTACGAGCAGTACTTC.

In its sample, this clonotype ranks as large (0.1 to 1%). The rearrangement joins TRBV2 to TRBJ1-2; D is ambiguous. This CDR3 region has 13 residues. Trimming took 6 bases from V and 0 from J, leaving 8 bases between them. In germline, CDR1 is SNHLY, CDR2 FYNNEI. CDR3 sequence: CASRDGANYGYTF. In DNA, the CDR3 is TGTGCCAGCAGGGACGGAGCTAACTATGGCTACACCTTC.

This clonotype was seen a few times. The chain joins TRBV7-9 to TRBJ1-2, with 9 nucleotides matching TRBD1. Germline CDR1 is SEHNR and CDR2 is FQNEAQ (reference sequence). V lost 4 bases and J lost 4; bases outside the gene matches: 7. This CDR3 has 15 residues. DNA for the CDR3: TGTGCCAGCAGCTCCGGGACAGGGCAACGCTATGGCTACACCTTC. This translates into CASSSGTGQRYGYTF.

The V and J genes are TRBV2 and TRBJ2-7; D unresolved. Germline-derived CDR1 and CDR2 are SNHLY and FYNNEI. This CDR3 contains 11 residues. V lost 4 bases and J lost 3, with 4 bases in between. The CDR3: CASSVFYEQYF. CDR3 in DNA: TGTGCCAGCAGTGTGTTCTACGAGCAGTACTTC.

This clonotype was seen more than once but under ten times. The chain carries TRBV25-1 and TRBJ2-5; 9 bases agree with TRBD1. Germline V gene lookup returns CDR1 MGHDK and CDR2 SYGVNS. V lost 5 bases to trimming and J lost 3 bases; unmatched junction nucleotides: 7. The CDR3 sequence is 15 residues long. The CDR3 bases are TGTGCCAGCAGTCCAATGGGGACAGGGAAAGAGACCCAGTACTTC. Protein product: CASSPMGTGKETQYF.

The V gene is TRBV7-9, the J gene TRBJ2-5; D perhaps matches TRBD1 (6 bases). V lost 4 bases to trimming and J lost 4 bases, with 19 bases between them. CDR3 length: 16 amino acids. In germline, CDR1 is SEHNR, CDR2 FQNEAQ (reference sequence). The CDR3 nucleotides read TGTGCCAGCAGCTGGGGCGCAGGGGCCCTCGCAGAGACCCAGTACTTC. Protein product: CASSWGAGALAETQYF.

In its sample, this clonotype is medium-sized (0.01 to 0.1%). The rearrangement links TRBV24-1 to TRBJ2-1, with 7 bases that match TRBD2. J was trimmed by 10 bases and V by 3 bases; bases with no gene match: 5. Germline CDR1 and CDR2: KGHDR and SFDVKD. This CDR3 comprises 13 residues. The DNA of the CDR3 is TGTGCCACCAGTGATGCTCGGGGGGAAGAGCAGTTCTTC. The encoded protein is CATSDARGEEQFF.

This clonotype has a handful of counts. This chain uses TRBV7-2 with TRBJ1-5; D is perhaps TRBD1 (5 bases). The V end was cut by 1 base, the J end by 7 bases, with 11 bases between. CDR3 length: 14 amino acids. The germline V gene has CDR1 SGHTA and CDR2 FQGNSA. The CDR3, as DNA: TGTGCCAGCAGCTTAGGACAGTTCAGGCAGCCCCAGCATTTT. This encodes CASSLGQFRQPQHF.

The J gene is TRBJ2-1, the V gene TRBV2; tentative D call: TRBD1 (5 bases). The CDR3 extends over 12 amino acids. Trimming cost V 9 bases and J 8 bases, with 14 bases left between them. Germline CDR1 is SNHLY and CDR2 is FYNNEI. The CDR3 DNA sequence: TGTGCCAGGACAGTGAGATTCGATGAGCAGTTCTTC. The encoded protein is CARTVRFDEQFF. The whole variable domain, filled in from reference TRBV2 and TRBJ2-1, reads EPEVTQTPSHQVTQMGQEVILRCVPISNHLYFYWYRQILGQKVEFLVSFYNNEISEKSEIFDDQFSVERPDGSNFTLKIRSTKLEDSAMYFCARTVRFDEQFFGPGTRLTVL.

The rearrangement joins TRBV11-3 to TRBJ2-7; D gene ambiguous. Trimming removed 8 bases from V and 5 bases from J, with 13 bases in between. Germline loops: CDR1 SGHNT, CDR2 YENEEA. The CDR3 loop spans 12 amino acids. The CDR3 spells CASGVAKDEQYF. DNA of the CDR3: TGTGCCAGCGGGGTAGCCAAGGACGAGCAGTACTTC.

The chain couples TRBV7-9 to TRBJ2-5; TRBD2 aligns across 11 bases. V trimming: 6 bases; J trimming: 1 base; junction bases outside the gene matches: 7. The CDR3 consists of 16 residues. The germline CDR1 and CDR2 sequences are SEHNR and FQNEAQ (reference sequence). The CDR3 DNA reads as TGTGCCAGCAGTCCCCTAGCGGGGGGCCCCCAAGAGACCCAGTACTTC. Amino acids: CASSPLAGGPQETQYF.

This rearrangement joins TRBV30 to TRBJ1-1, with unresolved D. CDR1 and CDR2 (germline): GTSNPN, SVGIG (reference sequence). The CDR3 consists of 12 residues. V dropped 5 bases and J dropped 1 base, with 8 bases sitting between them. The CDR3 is CAWGRGNTEAFF. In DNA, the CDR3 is TGTGCCTGGGGCCGCGGGAACACTGAAGCTTTCTTT.

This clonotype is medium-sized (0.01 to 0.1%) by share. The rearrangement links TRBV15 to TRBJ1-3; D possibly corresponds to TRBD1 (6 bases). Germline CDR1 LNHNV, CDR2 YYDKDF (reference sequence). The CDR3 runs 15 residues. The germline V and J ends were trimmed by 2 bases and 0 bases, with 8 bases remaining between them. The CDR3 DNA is TGTGCCACCAGCAGATTCAGGGGCTCTGGAAACACCATATATTTT. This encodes CATSRFRGSGNTIYF.

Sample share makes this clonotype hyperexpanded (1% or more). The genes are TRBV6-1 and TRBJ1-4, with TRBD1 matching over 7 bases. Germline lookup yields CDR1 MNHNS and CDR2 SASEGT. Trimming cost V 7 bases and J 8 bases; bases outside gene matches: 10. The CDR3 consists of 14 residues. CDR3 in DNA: TGTGCCAGCATCCGAGGGGGCTTCGAGGAAAAACTGTTTTTT. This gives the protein CASIRGGFEEKLFF.

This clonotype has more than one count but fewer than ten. The CDR3 nucleotides read TGTGCCAGCAGCCGCCAAATAAGGCGGAGCACAGATACGCAGTATTTT. The encoded protein is CASSRQIRRSTDTQYF. The V and J genes are TRBV7-2 and TRBJ2-3; D is unresolved. This CDR3 is built from 16 residues. Germline V lookup: CDR1 SGHTA, CDR2 FQGNSA. Trimming cost V 5 bases and J 0 bases, with 15 bases left between them.

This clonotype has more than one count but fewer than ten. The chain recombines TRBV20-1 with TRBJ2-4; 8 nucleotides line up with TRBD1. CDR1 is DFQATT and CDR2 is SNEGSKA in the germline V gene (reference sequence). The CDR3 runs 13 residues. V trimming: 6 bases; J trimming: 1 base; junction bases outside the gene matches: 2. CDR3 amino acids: CSADRGAKNIQYF. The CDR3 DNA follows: TGCAGTGCCGACAGGGGTGCCAAAAACATTCAGTACTTC.

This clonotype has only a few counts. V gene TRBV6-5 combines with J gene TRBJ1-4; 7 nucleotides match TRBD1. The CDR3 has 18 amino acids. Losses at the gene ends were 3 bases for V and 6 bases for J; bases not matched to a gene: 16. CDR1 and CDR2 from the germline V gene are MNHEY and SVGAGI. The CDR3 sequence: CASSYARGQTGRDEKLFF. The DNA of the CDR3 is TGTGCCAGCAGTTATGCTAGGGGGCAGACAGGGAGAGATGAAAAACTGTTTTTT.

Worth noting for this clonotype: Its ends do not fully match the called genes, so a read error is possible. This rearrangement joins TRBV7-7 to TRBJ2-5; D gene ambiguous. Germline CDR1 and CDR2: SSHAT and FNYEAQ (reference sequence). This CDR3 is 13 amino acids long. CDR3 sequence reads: CASSLAPVETQYF. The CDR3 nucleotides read TGTGCTAGCAGCTTAGCCCCGGTAGAGACCCAGTACTTC.

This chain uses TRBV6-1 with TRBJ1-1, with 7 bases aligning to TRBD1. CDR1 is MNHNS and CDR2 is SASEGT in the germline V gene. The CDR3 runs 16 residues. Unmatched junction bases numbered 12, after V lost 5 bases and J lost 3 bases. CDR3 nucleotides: TGTGCCAGCAGTACAGATTACAGGGGTAGGGACACTGAAGCTTTCTTT. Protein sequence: CASSTDYRGRDTEAFF.

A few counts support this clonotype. CDR3 loop: CASSAGSTGTGGSPLHF. The CDR3 DNA reads TGTGCCAGCAGTGCTGGGTCGACGGGGACAGGGGGTTCACCCCTCCACTTT. The chain couples TRBV6-1 to TRBJ1-6; 11 bases fit TRBD1. The junction had 11 bases not matched to a gene; V was cut back by 4 bases and J by 9 bases. Germline values: CDR1 MNHNS, CDR2 SASEGT. The CDR3 length is 17 residues.

This CDR3 reads CASSLELRGQETQYF. DNA for the CDR3: TGTGCCAGCAGCTTAGAACTGCGGGGACAAGAGACCCAGTACTTC. This chain uses TRBV7-6 with TRBJ2-5; D possibly corresponds to TRBD2 (6 bases). The CDR3 runs to 15 residues. The germline V gene has CDR1 SGHVS and CDR2 FNYEAQ. Trimming removed 1 base at V and 2 bases at J, with 11 bases between.

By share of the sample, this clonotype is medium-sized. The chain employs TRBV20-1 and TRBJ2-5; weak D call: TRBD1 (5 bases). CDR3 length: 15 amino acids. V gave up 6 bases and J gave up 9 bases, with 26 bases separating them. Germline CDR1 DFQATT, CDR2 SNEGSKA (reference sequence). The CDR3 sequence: CSAMSGQDKISAQYF. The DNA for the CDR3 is TGCAGTGCCATGAGTGGGCAGGACAAAATTTCGGCCCAGTACTTC.